The T cell receptor (beta chain) described here comes from a study of CD8+ T cells in alopecia areata. Study summary: The tofacitinib course ran for 6 to 18 months and was followed by 6 months off drug. Study conclusions and caveats: Relative to mice, TCR sharing across patients was less clear, a difference possibly HLA-related.

About this clone itself: Antigen specificity is unknown.

Extraction and reverse transcription of RNA yielded cDNA as the sequencing template. TCRdb keeps only in-frame clones here, not all; method: immunoSEQ multiplex PCR. In the table there are approximately 150,000 clones, about 88% of which are singletons. Treatment in this sample: oral pan-JAK inhibitor, 5-10 mg twice daily. Germline V gene lookup returns CDR1 LNHNV and CDR2 YYDKDF (reference sequence). The CDR3 sequence is 12 residues long. The V end was cut by 0 bases, the J end by 9 bases, with 6 bases between. The material was CD8+ T cells sorted from blood, obtained at week 4, from a patient treated with tofacitinib. This chain connects TRBV15 to TRBJ2-1; D remains ambiguous. The receptor was derived from a human donor with alopecia areata. The DNA of the CDR3 is TGTGCCACCAGCAGAGATGGCGGTGAGCAGTTCTTC. This translates into CATSRDGGEQFF.